The entry that follows covers one T cell receptor beta chain sequence. The V end lost 4 bases, the J end lost 4 bases, and 10 bases lay between the germline ends. This CDR3 comprises 14 residues. CDR1 and CDR2 (germline): MNHEY, SVGEGT. Each participant's cohort was designated according to participant-reported clinical history. Cohort 3 donors counted as recovered after two negative PCRs, clearance, or resolved symptoms. The record originates from a study of blood T cell repertoires in COVID-19. Study-level information: COVID-19 samples, acute and convalescent, were from the United States, Italy and Spain.

The data were produced by immunoSEQ multiplex PCR, yet TCRdb's version contains in-frame clones alone and is incomplete. The sample shows 320,000 or so clones, around 90% of them seen only once. Source material: PBMCs or T cells enriched from blood (not recorded which). The source is a man between 60 and 75 years old who had recovered from COVID-19. The chain employs TRBV6-2 or TRBV6-3 and TRBJ2-2; tentative D call: TRBD2 (6 bases). Here the CDR3 DNA reads TGTGCCAGCAGTTTCCGTAGCGGCACCGGGGAGCTGTTTTTT. Its protein product is CASSFRSGTGELFF.